The subject of this entry is one T cell receptor beta chain. The sample belongs to a study of blood T cell repertoires in COVID-19. All enrollees were roughly 18 to 89 years old and from fewer than 25 US areas. V shed 7 bases and J shed 5 bases, with 11 bases lying between them. The length of the CDR3 is 12 residues. Original methodology: Amplifying reference gene primers gave estimates of nucleated cell counts. Generated by immunoSEQ multiplex PCR, the TCRdb table keeps only in-frame clones and is missing some. The DNA gave D and trimming, while V, J and clone size come from that table. This sample has around 150,000 clones, with just under 85% found just once.

Source material: PBMCs or T cells enriched from blood (not recorded which). This receptor was identified in a middle-aged woman who had recovered from COVID-19. The chain has TRBV12-3 or TRBV12-4 and TRBJ2-5; D remains unclear. CDR3 residues: CASTGAAETQYF. The CDR3 DNA sequence: TGTGCCAGCACCGGTGCTGCGGAGACCCAGTACTTC.